Shown below are 28 T cell receptor beta chains from a single sample sequenced in a study of shared T cell receptors in the human thymus (dated by TCRdb to 2020 to 2022). Receptor libraries were prepared by the immunoSEQ multiplex PCR assay. TCRdb holds this immuneACCESS table with in-frame rearrangements only. Some clones are missing; in checked studies, unresolved V genes explain under half, and the rest has no known cause. The sample table shows 700,000 or so clones, and 70% to 90% are seen once. The ten largest clones capture more than 0.01% of the sample. These same records also appear under a second study, on human thymus T cells.

Sequenced: thymocytes. Receptor source: a girl under two years old with a congenital heart defect. Donor details come from another sample of the same person, matched by shared clones.

The chain is built from TRBV6-5 and TRBJ2-2; 8 nucleotides agree with TRBD1. The CDR3 extends over 15 amino acids. In germline, CDR1 is MNHEY, CDR2 SVGAGI. V dropped 5 bases and J dropped 5; count of bases not matched to a gene: 7. CDR3 sequence reads: CASSGGQVRTGELFF. The CDR3 DNA reads as TGTGCCAGCAGTGGGGGACAGGTCCGTACCGGGGAGCTGTTTTTT.

The chain joins TRBV25-1 to TRBJ1-3; TRBD1 matches at 12 bases. The ends lost 2 bases at V and 0 bases at J; junction bases unmatched: 2. This CDR3 has 17 residues. Per the germline V gene, CDR1 is MGHDK and CDR2 is SYGVNS. The CDR3 here is CASSEGTGGHSGNTIYF. As DNA, the CDR3 is TGTGCCAGCAGTGAAGGGACAGGGGGCCACTCTGGAAACACCATATATTTT.

The V call is TRBV10-3, the J call TRBJ1-3; 7 nucleotides match TRBD1. Germline CDR1 is ENHRY and CDR2 is SYGVKD. The CDR3 is made up of 18 amino acids. Trimming took 0 bases from V and 0 from J; bases not matched to a gene: 8. The CDR3 DNA is TGTGCCATCAGTGAGTCAGGCAGGGGGGCATCCTCTGGAAACACCATATATTTT. It is translated as CAISESGRGASSGNTIYF.

The genes are TRBV21-1 and TRBJ1-1; the table's D call, TRBD1, has no DNA check behind it. TRBV21-1 is flagged as a pseudogene. This CDR3 contains 12 residues. The CDR3 here is CASTRNRAEAFF. CDR3 bases: TGTGCCAGCACTCGTAACAGAGCAGAAGCTTTCTTT.

This chain joins TRBV5-1 and TRBJ1-4; D not certain. The CDR3 length is 18 residues. In germline, CDR1 is SGHRS, CDR2 YFSETQ. Trimming pared 0 bases from V and 0 bases from J, leaving 15 bases between. The CDR3: CASSLGRPPFATNEKLFF. In DNA, the CDR3 is TGCGCCAGCAGCTTGGGCAGGCCCCCTTTTGCAACTAATGAAAAACTGTTTTTT.

The gene calls are TRBV4-1 and TRBJ1-3; 9 nucleotides agree with TRBD1. Germline assignment: CDR1 MGHRA and CDR2 YSYEKL. Germline trimming cut 3 bases from V and 7 bases from J; bases unmatched to any gene: 1. The CDR3 is 13 residues long. This CDR3 reads CASSQDRGNTIYF. As DNA, the CDR3 is TGCGCCAGCAGCCAGGACAGGGGCAACACCATATATTTT.

This clone has more than one count but fewer than ten. The rearrangement joins TRBV18 to TRBJ1-3; D is possibly TRBD1 (6 bases). The CDR3 is 20 amino acids. From germline, CDR1 is KGHSH and CDR2 LQKENI. Trimming took off 0 bases at V and 0 bases at J, with 21 bases between the two ends. The CDR3 reads CASSPPWGPQGRSSGNTIYF. CDR3 bases: TGTGCCAGCTCACCACCTTGGGGCCCGCAGGGGAGAAGCTCTGGAAACACCATATATTTT.

The gene calls are TRBV7-9 and TRBJ1-1, with a tentative D call TRBD1 (6 bases). V lost 11 bases and J lost 1, with 14 bases in between. CDR1 and CDR2 (germline): SEHNR, FQNEAQ (reference sequence). CDR3 length: 13 residues. The CDR3 DNA is TGTGCCGGTGGGAAAGGGGGGAACACTGAAGCTTTCTTT. This sequence encodes CAGGKGGNTEAFF. The whole variable domain, remainder taken from reference TRBV7-9 and TRBJ1-1, is DTGVSQNPRHKITKRGQNVTFRCDPISEHNRLYWYRQTLGQGPEFLTYFQNEAQLEKSRLLSDRFSAERPKGSFSTLEIQRTEQGDSAMYLCAGGKGGNTEAFFGQGTRLTVV.

The table lists this clone with a count of one. The V and J genes are TRBV5-1 and TRBJ2-5, with 7 bases matching TRBD2. Germline-derived CDR1 and CDR2 are SGHRS and YFSETQ. With 3 bases clipped from V and 5 bases from J, the junction kept 10 bases outside the gene matches. This CDR3 is built from 15 residues. The chain's CDR3 is CASSSGGPTPETQYF. CDR3 nucleotides: TGCGCCAGCAGCTCGGGGGGTCCGACCCCTGAGACCCAGTACTTC.

This clone was seen once. This chain links TRBV2 with TRBJ1-2; a possible D gene is TRBD1 (5 bases). Between the trimmed V and J ends, which lost 6 bases and 2 bases, there was a span of 16 bases. Germline V gene data show CDR1 as SNHLY and CDR2 as FYNNEI. CDR3 length: 15 residues. The CDR3: CASRPDSLGNYGYTF. CDR3 in DNA: TGTGCCAGCAGGCCCGACAGTTTGGGGAACTATGGCTACACCTTC.

This chain uses TRBV7-6 with TRBJ1-1; D may be TRBD1 (6 bases). This CDR3 comprises 18 residues. Germline CDR1 is SGHVS and CDR2 is FNYEAQ. V gave up 5 bases and J gave up 1 base, with 23 bases separating them. CDR3 amino acids: CASSRGEGEVRGNTEAFF. CDR3 nucleotides: TGTGCCAGCAGCCGGGGGGAGGGGGAGGTCCGTGGGAACACTGAAGCTTTCTTT.

This chain's CDR3 is CASSSGGVWTEAFF. The DNA of the CDR3 is TGTGCCAGCAGTTCAGGGGGCGTATGGACTGAAGCTTTCTTT. The V call is TRBV7-3, the J call TRBJ1-1; 8 nucleotides match TRBD1. V shed 6 bases and J 5 bases; nucleotides not matched to a gene: 8. The CDR3 is made up of 14 amino acids. The germline V gene has CDR1 SGHTA and CDR2 FQGTGA.

The chain carries TRBV5-4 and TRBJ1-2; D might be TRBD1 (6 bases). Per the germline V gene, CDR1 is SGHNT and CDR2 is YYREEE (reference sequence). Trimming removed 3 bases from V and 6 bases from J, with 12 bases in between. CDR3 length: 13 amino acids. The CDR3 loop is CASSSGQTNGYTF. The CDR3 nucleotides read TGTGCCAGCAGCTCCGGACAGACTAATGGCTACACCTTC.

This clone was seen just once. This chain connects TRBV7-2 to TRBJ2-5, with D possibly being TRBD1 (6 bases). This CDR3 contains 15 residues. Trimming left V 8 bases short and J 0 bases short, with 16 bases between. Germline values: CDR1 SGHTA, CDR2 FQGNSA. CDR3 nucleotides: TGTGCCAGCTTGAGAGGACAGTCGTACCAAGAGACCCAGTACTTC. This codes for CASLRGQSYQETQYF.

This rearrangement joins TRBV21-1 to TRBJ2-5; TRBD1, the table's D call, was not compared with the DNA. TRBV21-1 is a known pseudogene. The CDR3 is 14 amino acids. The CDR3: CASSSHRGHETQYF. CDR3 nucleotide sequence: TGTGCCAGCAGCTCTCACAGGGGGCATGAGACCCAGTACTTC.

The chain is built from TRBV5-6 and TRBJ1-2, with a tentative D call TRBD1 (6 bases). The V end lost 7 bases, the J end lost 8 bases, and 30 bases lay between the germline ends. From germline, CDR1 is SGHDT and CDR2 YYEEEE. This CDR3 has 17 residues. The CDR3 here is CASLGGGVRPLGDGYTF. CDR3 nucleotide sequence: TGTGCCAGCTTAGGAGGGGGGGTGCGGCCTTTGGGAGACGGCTACACCTTC.

V usage is TRBV5-4 and J usage is TRBJ1-3; D gene uncertain. V lost 4 bases and J 3 bases, leaving 14 bases between the germline ends. The CDR3 has 15 amino acids. CDR1 and CDR2 (germline): SGHNT, YYREEE (reference sequence). DNA for the CDR3: TGTGCCAGCAGCCCCTCCCCAGTTTATGGAAACACCATATATTTT. It specifies CASSPSPVYGNTIYF.

The J gene is TRBJ1-4, the V gene TRBV29-1; D unclear. V was pared by 3 bases and J by 9 bases, with 14 bases between. Per the germline V gene, CDR1 is SQVTM and CDR2 is ANQGSEA. CDR3 length: 13 residues. CDR3 residues: CSVESPSPKKLFF. The CDR3 DNA follows: TGCAGCGTTGAGTCGCCCAGTCCCAAAAAACTGTTTTTT.

This chain joins TRBV7-3 and TRBJ1-5, with 8 bases matching TRBD1. Germline V gene lookup returns CDR1 SGHTA and CDR2 FQGTGA. The trim removed 4 bases at V and 10 bases at J, leaving 21 bases unmatched. The CDR3 is 18 residues long. The CDR3 sequence: CASSSAQPDRAYVYPQHF. For the CDR3, the DNA is TGTGCCAGCAGCTCCGCCCAGCCGGACAGGGCCTATGTATACCCCCAGCATTTT.

In this sample, this clone turned up once. The CDR3 nucleotides are TGTGCCAGCAGCTTAAAACAGGGGGGGAATGGCTACACCTTC. Translation: CASSLKQGGNGYTF. This chain joins TRBV7-3 and TRBJ1-2; 8 bases map to TRBD1. Germline V gives CDR1 SGHTA, CDR2 FQGTGA. This CDR3 is built from 14 residues. With V trimmed by 1 base and J by 6 bases, 4 bases remained unmatched.

CDR3 sequence: CSVARGADPGNTIYF. The CDR3 DNA follows: TGCAGCGTCGCCCGGGGAGCCGATCCTGGAAACACCATATATTTT. The chain joins TRBV29-1 to TRBJ1-3, with D hard to call. The CDR3 loop spans 15 amino acids. The germline V gene has CDR1 SQVTM and CDR2 ANQGSEA. The V and J ends lost 6 bases and 2 bases respectively, with 17 bases between them.

The J gene is TRBJ1-1, the V gene TRBV7-8; 7 nucleotides match TRBD1. This CDR3 region has 16 residues. Germline values: CDR1 SGHVS, CDR2 FQNEAQ. Trimming at V came to 5 bases and at J to 0 bases, leaving 9 bases not matched to a gene. CDR3 protein: CASSARVDRMNTEAFF. CDR3 coding DNA: TGTGCCAGCAGCGCCCGGGTGGACAGGATGAACACTGAAGCTTTCTTT. Complete variable domain (other parts from reference TRBV7-8 and TRBJ1-1): GAGVSQSPRYKVAKRGQDVALRCDPISGHVSLFWYQQALGQGPEFLTYFQNEAQLDKSGLPSDRFFAERPEGSVSTLKIQRTQQEDSAVYLCASSARVDRMNTEAFFGQGTRLTVV.

V usage is TRBV6-1 and J usage is TRBJ1-3; D not certain. Trimming left V 8 bases short and J 0 bases short, with 14 bases between. The germline V gene has CDR1 MNHNS and CDR2 SASEGT. The CDR3 is 15 residues long. The DNA of the CDR3 is TGTGCCAGCCTGTTGTCAGGAACCTCTGGAAACACCATATATTTT. It is translated as CASLLSGTSGNTIYF.

The genes are TRBV6-6 and TRBJ2-7; 7 bases line up with TRBD2. With 4 bases clipped from V and 0 bases from J, the junction kept 3 bases outside the gene matches. The germline gives CDR1 MNHNY, CDR2 SVGAGI (reference sequence). The CDR3 is 14 residues long. CDR3 nucleotide sequence: TGTGCCAGCAGTTGGACTAGGTTCTCCTACGAGCAGTACTTC. Its protein is CASSWTRFSYEQYF.

CDR3 sequence (DNA): TGCGCCAGCAGCCAAGTTGTTTTTCGAGACAGGGTAGGTGGCTACACCTTC. Translated: CASSQVVFRDRVGGYTF. The chain is built from TRBV4-3 and TRBJ1-2, with TRBD1 matching 7 bases. The CDR3 sequence is 17 residues long. Looked up from germline, CDR1 is LGHNA and CDR2 is YSLEER. The V segment lost 1 base and the J segment 7 bases; nucleotides outside the gene matches: 15.

The V and J genes are TRBV21-1 and TRBJ2-7; the table assigns TRBD1, which was not confirmed against the DNA. TRBV21-1 is tagged as a pseudogene. This CDR3 has 14 amino acids. For the CDR3, the DNA is TGTGCCAGCAGCAAATTACCAGGGACCTACGAGCAGTACTTC. It yields the protein CASSKLPGTYEQYF.

This clone appeared a few times. This chain connects TRBV12-5 to TRBJ1-2, with 7 bases aligning to TRBD1. Trimming removed 6 bases from V and 0 bases from J; junction bases left unmatched: 7. The CDR3 is made up of 15 amino acids. Per germline, CDR1 LGHNT and CDR2 FRNRAP. CDR3 region: CASGSQQGPNYGYTF. The DNA for the CDR3 is TGTGCTAGTGGCTCCCAACAGGGGCCTAACTATGGCTACACCTTC.

This clone has a handful of counts. The V gene is TRBV2, the J gene TRBJ2-7; 10 bases are shared with TRBD1. This CDR3 contains 17 residues. Germline CDR1 reads SNHLY; CDR2 reads FYNNEI. V lost 4 bases and J lost 4; bases outside the gene matches: 13. The CDR3 DNA reads as TGTGCCAGCAGTGCGATTTCCCCGGGACAGGGGTGGTACGAGCAGTACTTC. It encodes CASSAISPGQGWYEQYF.